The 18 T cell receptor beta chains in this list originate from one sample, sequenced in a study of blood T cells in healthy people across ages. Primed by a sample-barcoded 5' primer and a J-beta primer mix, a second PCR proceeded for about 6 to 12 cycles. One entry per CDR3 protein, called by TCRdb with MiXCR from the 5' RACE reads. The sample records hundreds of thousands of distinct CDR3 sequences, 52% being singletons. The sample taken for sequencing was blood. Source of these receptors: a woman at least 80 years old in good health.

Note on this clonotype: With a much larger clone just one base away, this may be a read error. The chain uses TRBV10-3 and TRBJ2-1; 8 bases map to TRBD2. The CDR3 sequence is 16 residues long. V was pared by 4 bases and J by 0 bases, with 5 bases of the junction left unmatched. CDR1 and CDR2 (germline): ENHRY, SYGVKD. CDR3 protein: CAISAAGGGSYNEQFF. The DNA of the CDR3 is TGTGCCATCAGTGCGGCCGGGGGGGGCTCCTACAATGAGCAGTTCTTC.

CDR3 loop: CASTSESSYEQYF. The CDR3 nucleotides are TGTGCCAGCACCTCGGAGAGCTCCTACGAGCAGTACTTC. The gene calls are TRBV7-9 and TRBJ2-7; D ambiguous. V lost 7 bases and J lost 0, with 10 bases in between. The germline CDR1 and CDR2 sequences are SEHNR and FQNEAQ (reference sequence). The length of the CDR3 is 13 residues.

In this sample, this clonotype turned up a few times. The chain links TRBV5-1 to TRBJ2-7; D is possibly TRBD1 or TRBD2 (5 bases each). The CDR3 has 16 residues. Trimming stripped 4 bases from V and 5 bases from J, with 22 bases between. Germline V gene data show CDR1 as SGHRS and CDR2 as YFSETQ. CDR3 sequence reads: CASSPVDGTPPNEQYF. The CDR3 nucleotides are TGCGCCAGCAGCCCTGTTGACGGGACGCCACCCAACGAGCAGTACTTC.

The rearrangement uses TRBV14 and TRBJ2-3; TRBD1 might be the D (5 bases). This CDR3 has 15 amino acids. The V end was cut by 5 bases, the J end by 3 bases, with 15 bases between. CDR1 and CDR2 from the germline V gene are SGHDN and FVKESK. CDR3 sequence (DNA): TGTGCCAGCAGCTTGGGGCAGAAGAGTACAGATACGCAGTATTTT. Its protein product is CASSLGQKSTDTQYF. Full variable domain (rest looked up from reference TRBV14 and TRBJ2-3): EAGVTQFPSHSVIEKGQTVTLRCDPISGHDNLYWYRRVMGKEIKFLLHFVKESKQDESGMPNNRFLAERTGGTYSTLKVQPAELEDSGVYFCASSLGQKSTDTQYFGPGTRLTVL.

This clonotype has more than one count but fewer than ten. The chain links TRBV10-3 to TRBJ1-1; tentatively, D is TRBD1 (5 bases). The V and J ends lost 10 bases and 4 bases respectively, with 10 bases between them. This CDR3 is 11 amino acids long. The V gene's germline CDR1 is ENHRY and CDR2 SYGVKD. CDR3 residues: CATLGGTEAFF. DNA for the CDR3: TGTGCCACCCTTGGGGGCACTGAAGCTTTCTTT.

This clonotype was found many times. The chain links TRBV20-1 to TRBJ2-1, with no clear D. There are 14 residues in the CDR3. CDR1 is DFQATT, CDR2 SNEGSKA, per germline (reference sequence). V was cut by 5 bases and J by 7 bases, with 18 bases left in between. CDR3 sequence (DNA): TGCAGTGCTGGGAAGCCCGGGCAAAGGAATGAGCAGTTCTTC. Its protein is CSAGKPGQRNEQFF.

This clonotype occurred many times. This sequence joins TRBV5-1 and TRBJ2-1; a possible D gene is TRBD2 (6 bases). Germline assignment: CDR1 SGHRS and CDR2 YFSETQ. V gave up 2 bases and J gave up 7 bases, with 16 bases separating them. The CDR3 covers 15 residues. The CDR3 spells CASSFRGLSGNEQFF. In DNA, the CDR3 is TGCGCCAGCAGCTTCCGGGGGTTATCAGGGAATGAGCAGTTCTTC.

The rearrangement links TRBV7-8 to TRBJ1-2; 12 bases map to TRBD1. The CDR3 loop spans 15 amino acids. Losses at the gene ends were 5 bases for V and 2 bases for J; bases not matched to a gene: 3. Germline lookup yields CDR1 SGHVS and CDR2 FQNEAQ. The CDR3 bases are TGTGCCAGCAGCAGGGGGACAGGGGGCAACTATGGCTACACCTTC. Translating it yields CASSRGTGGNYGYTF.

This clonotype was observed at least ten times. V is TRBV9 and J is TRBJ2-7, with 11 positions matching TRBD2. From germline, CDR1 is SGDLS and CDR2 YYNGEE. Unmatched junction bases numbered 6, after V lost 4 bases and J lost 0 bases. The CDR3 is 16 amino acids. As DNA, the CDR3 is TGTGCCAGCAGCCCACTAGCGGGAGCCTTCTCCTACGAGCAGTACTTC. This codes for CASSPLAGAFSYEQYF.

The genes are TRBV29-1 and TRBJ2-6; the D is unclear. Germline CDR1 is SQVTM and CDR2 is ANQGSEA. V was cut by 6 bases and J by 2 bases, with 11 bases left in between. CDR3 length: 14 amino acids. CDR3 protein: CSVQQSPGANVLTF. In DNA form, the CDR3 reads TGCAGCGTCCAACAGAGCCCTGGGGCCAACGTCCTGACTTTC.

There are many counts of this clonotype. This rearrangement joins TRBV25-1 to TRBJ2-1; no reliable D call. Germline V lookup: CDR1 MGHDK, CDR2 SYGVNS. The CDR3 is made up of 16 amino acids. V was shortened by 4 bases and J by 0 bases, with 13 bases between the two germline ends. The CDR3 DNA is TGTGCCAGCAGTGCCCATACCGTGACCTCCTACAATGAGCAGTTCTTC. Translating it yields CASSAHTVTSYNEQFF.

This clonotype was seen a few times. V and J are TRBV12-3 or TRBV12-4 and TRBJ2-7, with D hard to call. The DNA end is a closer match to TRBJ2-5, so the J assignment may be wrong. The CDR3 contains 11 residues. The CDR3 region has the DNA TGTGCCAGCACCCTTGGGGAGACCCAGTACTTC. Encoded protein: CASTLGETQYF.

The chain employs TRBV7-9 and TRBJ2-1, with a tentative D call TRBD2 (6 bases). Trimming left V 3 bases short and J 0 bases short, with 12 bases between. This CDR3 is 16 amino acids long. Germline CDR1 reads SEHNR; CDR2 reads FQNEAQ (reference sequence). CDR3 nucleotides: TGTGCCAGCAGCTTCCTAGACGGGAGCTCCTACAATGAGCAGTTCTTC. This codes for CASSFLDGSSYNEQFF.

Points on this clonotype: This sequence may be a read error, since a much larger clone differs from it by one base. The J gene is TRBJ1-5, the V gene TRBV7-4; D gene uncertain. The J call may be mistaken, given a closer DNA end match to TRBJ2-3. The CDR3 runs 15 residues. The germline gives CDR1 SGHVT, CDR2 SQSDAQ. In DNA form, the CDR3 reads TGTGCCAGCACCCGAACAAAGAATAGCAATCAGCCCCAGTATTTT. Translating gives CASTRTKNSNQPQYF.

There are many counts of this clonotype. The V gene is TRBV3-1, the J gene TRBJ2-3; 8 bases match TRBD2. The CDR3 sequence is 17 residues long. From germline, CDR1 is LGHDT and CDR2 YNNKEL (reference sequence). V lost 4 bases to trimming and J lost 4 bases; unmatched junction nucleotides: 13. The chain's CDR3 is CASSPRGSGSWADTQYF. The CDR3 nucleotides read TGTGCCAGCAGCCCTCGGGGGAGCGGGAGTTGGGCAGATACGCAGTATTTT.

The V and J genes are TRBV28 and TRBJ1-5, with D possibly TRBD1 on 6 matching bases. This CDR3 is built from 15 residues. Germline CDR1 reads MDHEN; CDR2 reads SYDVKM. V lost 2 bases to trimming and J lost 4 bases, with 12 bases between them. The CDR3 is CASSLGGGVNQPQHF. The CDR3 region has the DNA TGTGCCAGCAGTTTAGGAGGGGGGGTTAATCAGCCCCAGCATTTT.

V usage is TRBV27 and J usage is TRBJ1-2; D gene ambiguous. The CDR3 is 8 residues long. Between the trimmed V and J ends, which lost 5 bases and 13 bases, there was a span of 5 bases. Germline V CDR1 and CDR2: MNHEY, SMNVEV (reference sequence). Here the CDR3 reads CASSKPTF. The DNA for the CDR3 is TGTGCCAGCAGTAAACCCACCTTC.

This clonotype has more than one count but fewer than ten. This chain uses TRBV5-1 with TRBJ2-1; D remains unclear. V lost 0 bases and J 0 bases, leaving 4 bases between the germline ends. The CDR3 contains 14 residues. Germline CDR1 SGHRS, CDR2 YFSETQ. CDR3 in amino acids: CASSLVLSYNEQFF. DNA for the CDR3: TGCGCCAGCAGCTTGGTCCTCTCCTACAATGAGCAGTTCTTC.